These 12 T cell receptor beta chains were all obtained from the same sample, sequenced in a study of T cell repertoires in cytomegalovirus infection. No antigen is known for these receptors. One entry per CDR3 protein results from TCRdb running MiXCR on the reads. The sample lists roughly 860,000 distinct CDR3 sequences; roughly 33% were seen once. The specimen was cultured CD8+ T cells from PBMCs, collected from culture after CMV antigen stimulation. The receptors originated from a human donor in good health (CMV status not recorded). Some clones in this sample may be carry-over from other donors' samples.

The chain couples TRBV2 to TRBJ2-3; 10 bases agree with TRBD2. This CDR3 is 16 amino acids long. Germline values: CDR1 SNHLY, CDR2 FYNNEI. V shed 2 bases, J shed 2 bases, and the junction held 4 bases outside the gene matches. CDR3 sequence reads: CASSELAGALTDTQYF. DNA of the CDR3: TGTGCCAGCAGTGAACTAGCGGGGGCCCTCACAGATACGCAGTATTTT.

Only a few counts were recorded for this clonotype. The rearrangement joins TRBV2 to TRBJ1-1, with D possibly matching TRBD1 (5 bases). Germline values: CDR1 SNHLY, CDR2 FYNNEI. The CDR3 spans 12 residues. The germline V and J ends were trimmed by 7 bases and 8 bases, with 14 bases remaining between them. The CDR3 reads CASMVTRTEAFF. The DNA for the CDR3 is TGTGCCAGCATGGTAACCCGGACAGAAGCTTTCTTT.

This sequence joins TRBV10-3 and TRBJ1-2; D may be TRBD1 (6 bases). Germline V gene data show CDR1 as ENHRY and CDR2 as SYGVKD. CDR3 length equals 17 residues. V shed 0 bases and J shed 8 bases, with 22 bases lying between them. Here the CDR3 reads CAISESGTLGLRKGYTF. In nucleotides, the CDR3 is TGTGCCATCAGTGAGTCCGGGACACTGGGGCTTCGTAAAGGCTACACCTTC.

This clonotype was seen a few times. The J gene is TRBJ2-1, the V gene TRBV18; 7 bases line up with TRBD1. CDR3 length: 16 amino acids. From germline, CDR1 is KGHSH and CDR2 LQKENI. V was clipped by 3 bases and J by 3 bases; unmatched bases: 8. CDR3 nucleotide sequence: TGTGCCAGCTCACCTGGGACAGTTGATTACTACAATGAGCAGTTCTTC. This translates into CASSPGTVDYYNEQFF.

This clonotype appeared many times. The rearrangement uses TRBV12-3 or TRBV12-4 and TRBJ2-1; D not certain. This CDR3 comprises 16 residues. The V end was cut by 6 bases, the J end by 8 bases, with 23 bases between. The CDR3 sequence is CASRNLVDPVGDEQFF. For the CDR3, the DNA is TGTGCCAGCAGAAATCTGGTGGACCCCGTGGGTGATGAGCAGTTCTTC.

This clonotype has just one count. V gene TRBV24-1 combines with J gene TRBJ2-2; D could derive from TRBD1 or TRBD2 (5 bases each). The CDR3 extends over 15 amino acids. Trimming took off 3 bases at V and 0 bases at J, with 7 bases between the two ends. The V gene's germline CDR1 is KGHDR and CDR2 SFDVKD. The CDR3 DNA reads TGTGCCACCAGTGATCAGGGAGCGAACACCGGGGAGCTGTTTTTT. Protein product: CATSDQGANTGELFF.

This clonotype was seen a few times. The chain combines TRBV27 with TRBJ1-1, with a tentative D call TRBD1 (5 bases). This CDR3 has 13 amino acids. The ends were cut back, 4 bases at V and 1 base at J, with 7 bases in the middle. Looked up from germline, CDR1 is MNHEY and CDR2 is SMNVEV (reference sequence). CDR3 amino acids: CASSSRANTEAFF. The CDR3 bases are TGTGCCAGCAGTTCCAGGGCGAACACTGAAGCTTTCTTT.

This clonotype was detected ten times or more. This chain uses TRBV7-8 with TRBJ2-3, with no clear D. The CDR3 has 13 residues. V gave up 7 bases and J gave up 2 bases, with 10 bases separating them. Per the germline V gene, CDR1 is SGHVS and CDR2 is FQNEAQ. The CDR3 sequence: CASNLGFTDTQYF. The DNA for the CDR3 is TGTGCCAGCAACCTTGGTTTCACAGATACGCAGTATTTT.

The gene calls are TRBV4-1 and TRBJ2-7; maybe TRBD1 (5 bases). V lost 4 bases, J lost 2 bases, and 12 bases lay in between. The germline V gene has CDR1 MGHRA and CDR2 YSYEKL. The CDR3 has 14 residues. The CDR3 DNA follows: TGCGCCAGCAGCCGCGTAGAACAGGCCTACGAGCAGTACTTC. Translating gives CASSRVEQAYEQYF.

The J gene is TRBJ2-2, the V gene TRBV5-4; possibly TRBD1 for D (6 bases). CDR1 and CDR2 from the germline V gene are SGHNT and YYREEE (reference sequence). The V end was cut by 2 bases, the J end by 8 bases, with 16 bases between. This CDR3 region has 15 residues. The CDR3 DNA reads as TGTGCCAGCAGCTTTGGGGCAGGGGCAAGAGGGGAGCTGTTTTTT. This gives the protein CASSFGAGARGELFF.

Ten or more counts support this clonotype. This chain uses TRBV7-6 with TRBJ2-7; D might be TRBD1 (6 bases). In germline, CDR1 is SGHVS, CDR2 FNYEAQ. The ends were cut back, 4 bases at V and 0 bases at J, with 13 bases in the middle. The CDR3 totals 15 residues. CDR3 bases: TGTGCCAGCAGCTCCGGACAGCGAAACTCCTACGAGCAGTACTTC. It is translated as CASSSGQRNSYEQYF. The whole variable domain, remainder taken from reference TRBV7-6 and TRBJ2-7, is GAGVSQSPRYKVTKRGQDVALRCDPISGHVSLYWYRQALGQGPEFLTYFNYEAQQDKSGLPNDRFSAERPEGSISTLTIQRTEQRDSAMYRCASSSGQRNSYEQYFGPGTRLTVT.

This clonotype was detected only a few times. The V gene is TRBV28, the J gene TRBJ2-2, with D possibly being TRBD1 or TRBD2 (5 bases each). The V gene lost 6 bases and the J gene lost 2 bases, with 16 bases spanning the gap. This CDR3 has 16 amino acids. Germline V CDR1 and CDR2: MDHEN, SYDVKM. The CDR3 DNA reads TGTGCCAGCAGCTTCCTTACCGGGGCTAACACCGGGGAGCTGTTTTTT. The encoded protein is CASSFLTGANTGELFF.